The entry below describes one T cell receptor beta chain. The germline V gene has CDR1 LGHNA and CDR2 YSLEER. This CDR3 has 17 residues. Trimming cost V 3 bases and J 1 base, with 13 bases left between them. Using immunoSEQ multiplex PCR, the repertoire was profiled, and TCRdb retains in-frame clones only, with some absent. The table records over 85,000 clones, roughly nine tenths of them present only once. This entry comes from a study of OX40 agonist ivuxolimab in advanced cancers. On the study more broadly: Among those enrolled, mean age was 60 years (range about 23 to 79) and 75% to 90% were male. Anti-PD-1, anti-PD-L1 or anti-CTLA-4 therapy given earlier was allowed, and approximately 40% had some.

This specimen consisted of CD4+ or CD8+ T cells sorted from blood, obtained in a trial of the OX40 agonist ivuxolimab. The TCR originated in an adult with an advanced solid tumor such as melanoma, head and neck, liver or kidney cancer. The rearrangement uses TRBV4-3 and TRBJ2-6, with a weak D call TRBD1 (6 bases). The CDR3 spells CASSHEYTGSGANVLTF. Written as DNA, the CDR3 is TGCGCCAGCAGCCATGAATATACAGGGTCTGGGGCCAACGTCCTGACTTTC.